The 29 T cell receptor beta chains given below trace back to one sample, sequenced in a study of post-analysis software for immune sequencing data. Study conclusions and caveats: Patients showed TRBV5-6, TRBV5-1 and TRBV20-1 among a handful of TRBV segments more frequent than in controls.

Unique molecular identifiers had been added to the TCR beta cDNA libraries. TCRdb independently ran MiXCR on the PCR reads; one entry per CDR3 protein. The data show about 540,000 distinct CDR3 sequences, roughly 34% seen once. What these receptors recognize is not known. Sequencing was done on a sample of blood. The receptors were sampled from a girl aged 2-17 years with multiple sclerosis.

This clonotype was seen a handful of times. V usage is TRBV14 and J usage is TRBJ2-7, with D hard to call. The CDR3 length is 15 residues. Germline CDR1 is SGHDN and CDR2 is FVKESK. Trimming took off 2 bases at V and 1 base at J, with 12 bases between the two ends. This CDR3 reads CASSQNGDGSYEQYF. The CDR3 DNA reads TGTGCCAGCAGCCAAAACGGCGATGGATCCTACGAGCAGTACTTC.

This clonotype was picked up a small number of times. CDR3 coding DNA: TGTGCCAGCAGCTTACAGGAAGGTCTGGGCCAAAAACTGTTTTTT. This encodes CASSLQEGLGQKLFF. The rearrangement joins TRBV7-8 to TRBJ1-4; D remains unclear. Germline V gene sequence: CDR1 SGHVS, CDR2 FQNEAQ. The CDR3 covers 15 residues. V was cut by 2 bases and J by 9 bases, with 16 bases left in between. Full variable domain (outside the CDR3, taken from reference TRBV7-8 and TRBJ1-4): GAGVSQSPRYKVAKRGQDVALRCDPISGHVSLFWYQQALGQGPEFLTYFQNEAQLDKSGLPSDRFFAERPEGSVSTLKIQRTQQEDSAVYLCASSLQEGLGQKLFFGSGTQLSVL.

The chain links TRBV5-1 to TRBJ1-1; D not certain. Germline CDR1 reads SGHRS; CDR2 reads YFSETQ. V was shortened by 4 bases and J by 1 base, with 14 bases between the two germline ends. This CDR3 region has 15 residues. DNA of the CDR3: TGCGCCAGCAGCAAAGAAATCATAGGGAACACTGAAGCTTTCTTT. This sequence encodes CASSKEIIGNTEAFF.

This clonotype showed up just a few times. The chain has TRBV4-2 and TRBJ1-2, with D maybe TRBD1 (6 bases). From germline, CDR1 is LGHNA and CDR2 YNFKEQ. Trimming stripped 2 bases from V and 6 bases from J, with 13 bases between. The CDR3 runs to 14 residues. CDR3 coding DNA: TGTGCCAGCAGCCAACCGGGGGGGGCGGATGGCTACACCTTC. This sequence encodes CASSQPGGADGYTF.

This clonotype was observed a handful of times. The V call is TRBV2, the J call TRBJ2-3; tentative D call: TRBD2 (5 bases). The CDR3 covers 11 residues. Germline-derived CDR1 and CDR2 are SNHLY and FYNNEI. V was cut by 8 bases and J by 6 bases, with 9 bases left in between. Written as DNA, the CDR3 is TGTGCCAGCTTTAAGCGGGATACGCAGTATTTT. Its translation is CASFKRDTQYF.

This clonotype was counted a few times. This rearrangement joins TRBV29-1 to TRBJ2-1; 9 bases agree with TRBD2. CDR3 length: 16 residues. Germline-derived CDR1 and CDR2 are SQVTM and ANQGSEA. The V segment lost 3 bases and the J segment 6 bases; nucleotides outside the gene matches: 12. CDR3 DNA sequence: TGCAGCGTTGATTCCCATAGCGGGGGCATCGGCAATGAGCAGTTCTTC. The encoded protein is CSVDSHSGGIGNEQFF.

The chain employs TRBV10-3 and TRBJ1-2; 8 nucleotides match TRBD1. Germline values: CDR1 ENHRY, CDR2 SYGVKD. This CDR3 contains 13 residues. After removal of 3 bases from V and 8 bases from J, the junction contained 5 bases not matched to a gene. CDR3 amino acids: CAISDDGQGGYTF. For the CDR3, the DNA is TGTGCCATCAGTGATGACGGACAGGGAGGCTACACCTTC.

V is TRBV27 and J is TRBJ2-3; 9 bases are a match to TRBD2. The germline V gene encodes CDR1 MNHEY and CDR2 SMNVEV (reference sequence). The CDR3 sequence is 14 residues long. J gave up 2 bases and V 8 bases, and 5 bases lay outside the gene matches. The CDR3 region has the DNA TGTGCCAGCTCCCTAGCGGGACCCACAGATACGCAGTATTTT. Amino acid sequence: CASSLAGPTDTQYF.

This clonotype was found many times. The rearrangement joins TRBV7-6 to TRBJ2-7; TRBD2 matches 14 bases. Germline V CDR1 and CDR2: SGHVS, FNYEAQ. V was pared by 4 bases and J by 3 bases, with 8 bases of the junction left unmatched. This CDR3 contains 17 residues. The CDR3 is CASSSEPGLAGDYEQYF. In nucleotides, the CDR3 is TGTGCCAGCAGCTCTGAGCCGGGACTAGCGGGGGACTACGAGCAGTACTTC.

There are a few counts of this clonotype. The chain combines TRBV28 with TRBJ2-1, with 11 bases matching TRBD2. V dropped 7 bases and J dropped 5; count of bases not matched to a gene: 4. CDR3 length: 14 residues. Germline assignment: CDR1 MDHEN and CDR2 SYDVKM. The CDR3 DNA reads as TGTGCCAGCAACGGACTAGCGGGTAACAATGAGCAGTTCTTC. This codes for CASNGLAGNNEQFF.

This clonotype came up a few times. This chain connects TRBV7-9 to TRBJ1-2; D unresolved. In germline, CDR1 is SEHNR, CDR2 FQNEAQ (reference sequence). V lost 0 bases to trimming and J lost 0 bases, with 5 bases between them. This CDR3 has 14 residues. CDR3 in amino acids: CASSLAGSNYGYTF. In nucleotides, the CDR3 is TGTGCCAGCAGCTTAGCAGGGTCTAACTATGGCTACACCTTC. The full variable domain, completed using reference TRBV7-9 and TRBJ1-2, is DTGVSQNPRHKITKRGQNVTFRCDPISEHNRLYWYRQTLGQGPEFLTYFQNEAQLEKSRLLSDRFSAERPKGSFSTLEIQRTEQGDSAMYLCASSLAGSNYGYTFGSGTRLTVV.

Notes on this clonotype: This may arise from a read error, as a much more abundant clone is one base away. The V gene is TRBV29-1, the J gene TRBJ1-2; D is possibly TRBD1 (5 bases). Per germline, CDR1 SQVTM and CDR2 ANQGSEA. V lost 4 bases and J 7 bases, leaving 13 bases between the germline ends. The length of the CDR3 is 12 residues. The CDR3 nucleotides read TGCAGCGTTGTCGAAGGGGACTTTGGCTACACCTTC. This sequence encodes CSVVEGDFGYTF.

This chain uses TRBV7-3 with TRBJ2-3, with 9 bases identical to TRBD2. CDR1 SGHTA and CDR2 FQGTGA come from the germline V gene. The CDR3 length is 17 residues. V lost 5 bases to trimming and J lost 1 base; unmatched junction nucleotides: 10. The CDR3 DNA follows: TGTGCCAGCAGCACCTCTCGGACTAGCGTCGGCACAGATACGCAGTATTTT. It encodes CASSTSRTSVGTDTQYF.

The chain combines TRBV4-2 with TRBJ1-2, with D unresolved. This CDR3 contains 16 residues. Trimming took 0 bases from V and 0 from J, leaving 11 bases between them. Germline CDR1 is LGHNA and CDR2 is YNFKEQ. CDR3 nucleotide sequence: TGTGCCAGCAGCCAAGATAACATCCTGGCTAACTATGGCTACACCTTC. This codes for CASSQDNILANYGYTF.

The CDR3 nucleotides read TGTGCCACCAGTGACCTCTATGGCTACACCTTC. Translation: CATSDLYGYTF. The chain has TRBV24-1 and TRBJ1-2; D unresolved. Per the germline V gene, CDR1 is KGHDR and CDR2 is SFDVKD. CDR3 length: 11 amino acids. V lost 4 bases, J lost 4 bases, and 3 bases lay in between.

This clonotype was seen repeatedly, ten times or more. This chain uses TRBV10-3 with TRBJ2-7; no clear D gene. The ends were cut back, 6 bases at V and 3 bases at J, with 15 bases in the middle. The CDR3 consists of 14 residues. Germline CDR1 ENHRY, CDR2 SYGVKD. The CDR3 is CAIRIHGSGYEQYF. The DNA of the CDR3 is TGTGCCATCAGGATACACGGCTCGGGCTACGAGCAGTACTTC.

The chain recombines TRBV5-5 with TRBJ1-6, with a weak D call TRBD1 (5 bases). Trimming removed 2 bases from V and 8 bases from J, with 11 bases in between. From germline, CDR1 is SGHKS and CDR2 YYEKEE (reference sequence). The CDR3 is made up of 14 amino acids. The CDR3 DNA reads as TGTGCCAGCAGCTTACGGGACCGAGATTCACCCCTCCACTTT. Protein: CASSLRDRDSPLHF.

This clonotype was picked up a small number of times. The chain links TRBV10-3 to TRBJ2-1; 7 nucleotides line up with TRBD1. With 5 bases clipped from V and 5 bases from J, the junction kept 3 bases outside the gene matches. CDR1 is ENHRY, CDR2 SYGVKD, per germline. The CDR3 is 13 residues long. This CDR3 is CAISFGTDNEQFF. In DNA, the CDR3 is TGTGCCATCAGTTTCGGGACAGACAATGAGCAGTTCTTC.

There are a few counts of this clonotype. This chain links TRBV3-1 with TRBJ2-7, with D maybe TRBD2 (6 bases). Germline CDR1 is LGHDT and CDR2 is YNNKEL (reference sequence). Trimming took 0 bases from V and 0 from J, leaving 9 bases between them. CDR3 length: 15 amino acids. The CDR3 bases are TGTGCCAGCAGCCAAGATGGACTAACCTCCTACGAGCAGTACTTC. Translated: CASSQDGLTSYEQYF.

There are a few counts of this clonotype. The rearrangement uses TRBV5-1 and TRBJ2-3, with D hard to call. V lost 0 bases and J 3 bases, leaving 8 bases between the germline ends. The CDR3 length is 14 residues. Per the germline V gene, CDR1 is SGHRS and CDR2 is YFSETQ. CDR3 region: CASSLDTGTDTQYF. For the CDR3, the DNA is TGCGCCAGCAGCTTGGATACGGGTACAGATACGCAGTATTTT.

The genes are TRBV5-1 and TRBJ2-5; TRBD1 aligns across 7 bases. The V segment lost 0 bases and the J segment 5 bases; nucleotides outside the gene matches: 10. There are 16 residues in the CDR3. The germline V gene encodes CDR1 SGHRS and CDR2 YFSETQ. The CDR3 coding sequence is TGCGCCAGCAGCTTGGCCCGGGACAGCCCTTCGGAGACCCAGTACTTC. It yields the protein CASSLARDSPSETQYF. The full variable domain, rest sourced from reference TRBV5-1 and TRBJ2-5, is KAGVTQTPRYLIKTRGQQVTLSCSPISGHRSVSWYQQTPGQGLQFLFEYFSETQRNKGNFPGRFSGRQFSNSRSEMNVSTLELGDSALYLCASSLARDSPSETQYFGPGTRLLVL.

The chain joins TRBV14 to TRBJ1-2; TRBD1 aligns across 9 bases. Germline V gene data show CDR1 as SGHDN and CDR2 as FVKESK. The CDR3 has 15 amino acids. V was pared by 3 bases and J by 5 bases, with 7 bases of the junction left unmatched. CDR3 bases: TGTGCCAGCAGCCATTGGGACAGGGTCCATTATGGCTACACCTTC. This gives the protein CASSHWDRVHYGYTF.

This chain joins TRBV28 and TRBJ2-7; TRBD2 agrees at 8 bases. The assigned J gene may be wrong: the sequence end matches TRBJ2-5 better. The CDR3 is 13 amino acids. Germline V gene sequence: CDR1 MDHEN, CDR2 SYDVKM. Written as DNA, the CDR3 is TGTGCCAGCAGACGGGGGGGCCGTGAGACCCAGTACTTC. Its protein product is CASRRGGRETQYF.

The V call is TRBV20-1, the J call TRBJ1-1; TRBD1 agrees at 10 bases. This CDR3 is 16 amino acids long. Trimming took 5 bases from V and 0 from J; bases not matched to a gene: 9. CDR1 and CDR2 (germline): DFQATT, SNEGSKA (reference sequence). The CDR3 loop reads CSAFPGQGPMNTEAFF. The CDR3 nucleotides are TGCAGTGCTTTTCCGGGACAGGGGCCAATGAACACTGAAGCTTTCTTT.

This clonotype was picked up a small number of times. In DNA, the CDR3 is TGTGCCAGCAGCAAAATCTCCAAAGATACGCAGTATTTT. It codes for CASSKISKDTQYF. The chain carries TRBV7-2 and TRBJ2-3, with D unclear. The germline CDR1 and CDR2 sequences are SGHTA and FQGNSA. The CDR3 is made up of 13 amino acids. Deletions cut 5 bases from V and 5 bases from J, with 11 bases between.

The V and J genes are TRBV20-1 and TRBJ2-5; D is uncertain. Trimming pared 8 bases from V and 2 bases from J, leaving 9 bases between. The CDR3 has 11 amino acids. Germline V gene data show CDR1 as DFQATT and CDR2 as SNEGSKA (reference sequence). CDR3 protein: CSTQIQETQYF. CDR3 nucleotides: TGCAGTACGCAGATACAAGAGACCCAGTACTTC.

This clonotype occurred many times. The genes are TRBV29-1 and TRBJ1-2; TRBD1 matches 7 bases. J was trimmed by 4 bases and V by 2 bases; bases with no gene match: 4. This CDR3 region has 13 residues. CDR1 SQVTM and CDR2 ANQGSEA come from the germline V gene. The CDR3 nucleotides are TGCAGCGTTGAAAGGGACAGCTCCTATGGCTACACCTTC. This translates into CSVERDSSYGYTF. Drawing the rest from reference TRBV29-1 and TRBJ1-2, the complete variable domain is SAVISQKPSRDICQRGTSLTIQCQVDSQVTMMFWYRQQPGQSLTLIATANQGSEATYESGFVIDKFPISRPNLTFSTLTVSNMSPEDSSIYLCSVERDSSYGYTFGSGTRLTVV.

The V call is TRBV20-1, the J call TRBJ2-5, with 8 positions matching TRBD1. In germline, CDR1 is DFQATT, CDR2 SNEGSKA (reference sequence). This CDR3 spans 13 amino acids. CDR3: CSYRDRSVSTQYF. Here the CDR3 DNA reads TGCTCTTACCGGGACAGGTCGGTTTCGACCCAGTACTTC.

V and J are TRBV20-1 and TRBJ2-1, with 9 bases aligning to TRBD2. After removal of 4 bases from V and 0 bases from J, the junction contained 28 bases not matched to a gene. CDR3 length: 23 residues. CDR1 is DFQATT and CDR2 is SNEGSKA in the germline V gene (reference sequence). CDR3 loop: CSATPGPAWGAGGLTYSYNEQFF. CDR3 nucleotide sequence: TGCAGTGCTACACCTGGACCAGCCTGGGGAGCGGGGGGCCTAACCTACTCCTACAATGAGCAGTTCTTC.